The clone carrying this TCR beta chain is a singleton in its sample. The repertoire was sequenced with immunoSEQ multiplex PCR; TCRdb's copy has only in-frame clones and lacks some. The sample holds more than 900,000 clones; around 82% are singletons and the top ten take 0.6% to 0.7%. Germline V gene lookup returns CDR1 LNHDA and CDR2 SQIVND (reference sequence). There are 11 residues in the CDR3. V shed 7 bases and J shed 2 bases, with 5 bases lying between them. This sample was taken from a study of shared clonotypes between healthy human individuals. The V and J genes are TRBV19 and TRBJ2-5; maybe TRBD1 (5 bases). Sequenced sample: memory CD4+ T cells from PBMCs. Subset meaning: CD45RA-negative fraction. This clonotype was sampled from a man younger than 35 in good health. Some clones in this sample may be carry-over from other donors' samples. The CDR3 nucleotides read TGTGCCAGTAAGGGGCAAGAGACCCAGTACTTC. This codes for CASKGQETQYF.